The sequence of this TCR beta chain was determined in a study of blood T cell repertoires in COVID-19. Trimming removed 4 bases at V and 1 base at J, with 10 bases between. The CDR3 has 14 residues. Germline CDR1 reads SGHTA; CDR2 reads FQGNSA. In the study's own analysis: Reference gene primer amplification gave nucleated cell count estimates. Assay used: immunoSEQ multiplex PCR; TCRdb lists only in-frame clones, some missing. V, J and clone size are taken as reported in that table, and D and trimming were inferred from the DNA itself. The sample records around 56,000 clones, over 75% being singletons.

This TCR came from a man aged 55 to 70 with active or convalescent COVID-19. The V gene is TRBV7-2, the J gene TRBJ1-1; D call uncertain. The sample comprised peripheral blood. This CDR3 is CASSSVGRNTEAFF. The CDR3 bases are TGTGCCAGCAGCTCAGTTGGGAGGAACACTGAAGCTTTCTTT.